The 28 T cell receptor beta chains below come from one sample, sequenced in a study of blood T cell repertoires in COVID-19. Generated by immunoSEQ multiplex PCR, the TCRdb table keeps only in-frame clones and is missing some. Of fewer than 250,000 clones detected, around 80% appear once; the ten largest clones hold 5.5%. The sequencing sample was made of peripheral blood. The receptors stem from a human donor in a cohort sampled during active COVID-19.

V and J are TRBV6-5 and TRBJ1-2, with D tentatively TRBD1 (6 bases). Trimming left V 5 bases short and J 1 base short, with 8 bases between. Per germline, CDR1 MNHEY and CDR2 SVGAGI. CDR3 size: 13 residues. The DNA of the CDR3 is TGTGCCAGCAGTCCCAGGGGTAACTATGGCTACACCTTC. It encodes CASSPRGNYGYTF.

The V gene is TRBV14, the J gene TRBJ2-5; D ambiguous. V lost 8 bases, J lost 5 bases, and 9 bases lay in between. Germline assignment: CDR1 SGHDN and CDR2 FVKESK. This CDR3 region has 11 residues. The CDR3 loop is CASSRSETQYF. CDR3 DNA sequence: TGTGCCAGCTCTCGGTCGGAGACCCAGTACTTC.

V is TRBV10-3 and J is TRBJ2-7; 13 positions agree with TRBD2. Trimming took 0 bases from V and 3 from J; bases not matched to a gene: 11. CDR3 length: 19 residues. In germline, CDR1 is ENHRY, CDR2 SYGVKD. The CDR3 nucleotides read TGTGCCATCAGTGAGTCTCTTACACGGACTAGCGGGGGACGCTACGAGCAGTACTTC. It is translated as CAISESLTRTSGGRYEQYF.

This chain uses TRBV18 with TRBJ1-1; 10 bases are shared with TRBD1. CDR1 is KGHSH and CDR2 is LQKENI in the germline V gene. CDR3 size: 17 residues. The V segment lost 2 bases and the J segment 3 bases; nucleotides outside the gene matches: 9. CDR3 in amino acids: CASSPGTGAKWDTEAFF. As DNA, the CDR3 is TGTGCCAGCTCACCAGGGACAGGGGCTAAGTGGGACACTGAAGCTTTCTTT.

The gene calls are TRBV28 and TRBJ2-2, with 7 bases lining up with TRBD1. After removal of 5 bases from V and 4 bases from J, the junction contained 10 bases not matched to a gene. Germline V gives CDR1 MDHEN, CDR2 SYDVKM. The length of the CDR3 is 16 residues. CDR3 loop: CASSPYDRVGTGELFF. CDR3 nucleotides: TGTGCCAGCAGTCCGTACGACAGGGTTGGCACCGGGGAGCTGTTTTTT.

This clone appeared a few times. The J gene is TRBJ2-1, the V gene TRBV5-1; tentatively, D is TRBD1 (5 bases). V was cut by 4 bases and J by 0 bases, with 11 bases left in between. The germline V gene has CDR1 SGHRS and CDR2 YFSETQ. This CDR3 comprises 15 residues. CDR3 residues: CASSPRTSSYNEQFF. In DNA, the CDR3 is TGCGCCAGCAGCCCCCGGACAAGCTCCTACAATGAGCAGTTCTTC.

V is TRBV6-5 and J is TRBJ2-6, with D hard to call. V was clipped by 8 bases and J by 0 bases, with 11 bases between them. CDR1 and CDR2 (germline): MNHEY, SVGAGI. The CDR3 covers 15 residues. The CDR3 sequence is CASSRASSGANVLTF. The DNA for the CDR3 is TGTGCCAGCTCGAGAGCGTCCTCTGGGGCCAACGTCCTGACTTTC.

This chain connects TRBV5-4 to TRBJ1-5; 8 bases are a match to TRBD1. Germline trimming cut 4 bases from V and 2 bases from J; bases unmatched to any gene: 5. The CDR3 covers 15 residues. Looked up from germline, CDR1 is SGHNT and CDR2 is YYREEE (reference sequence). CDR3 bases: TGTGCCAGCAGCCCAGACAGGGGTGGCAATCAGCCCCAGCATTTT. It codes for CASSPDRGGNQPQHF.

In DNA form, the CDR3 reads TGTGCCAGCAGCTTGGCAGGGGGCTTCTATGGCTACACCTTC. Translated, it gives CASSLAGGFYGYTF. J is TRBJ1-2 and V is TRBV5-4, with 8 positions matching TRBD1. With V trimmed by 0 bases and J by 4 bases, 2 bases remained unmatched. CDR3 length: 14 amino acids. CDR1 SGHNT and CDR2 YYREEE come from the germline V gene (reference sequence).

J is TRBJ1-1 and V is TRBV3-1 (or the pseudogene TRBV3-2), with a weak D call TRBD1 (5 bases). The V end lost 0 bases, the J end lost 4 bases, and 12 bases lay between the germline ends. This CDR3 region has 15 residues. CDR1 is LGHDT and CDR2 is YNNKEL in the germline V gene (reference sequence). The CDR3: CASSQDWGGSTEAFF. CDR3 coding DNA: TGTGCCAGCAGCCAAGATTGGGGGGGAAGCACTGAAGCTTTCTTT.

The genes are TRBV9 and TRBJ2-5, with 8 bases fitting TRBD1. The CDR3 length is 15 residues. Germline values: CDR1 SGDLS, CDR2 YYNGEE. V shed 2 bases, J shed 5 bases, and the junction held 8 bases outside the gene matches. CDR3 coding DNA: TGTGCCAGCAGCGTGGGTACAGGGGGTTATGAGACCCAGTACTTC. Its protein is CASSVGTGGYETQYF.

To note about this clone: The sample has other DNA sequences that encode this CDR3 too. The rearrangement uses TRBV24-1 and TRBJ2-7, with 10 bases that match TRBD2. V trimming: 4 bases; J trimming: 2 bases; junction bases outside the gene matches: 7. The CDR3 loop spans 16 amino acids. Germline-derived CDR1 and CDR2 are KGHDR and SFDVKD. The CDR3 DNA is TGTGCCACCAGTGACCCTAGCGGGAGAGATCCCTACGAGCAGTACTTC. Translated, it gives CATSDPSGRDPYEQYF.

This chain joins TRBV4-2 and TRBJ2-6; 7 positions match TRBD1. CDR3 length equals 17 residues. Germline V gene sequence: CDR1 LGHNA, CDR2 YNFKEQ. The V segment lost 4 bases and the J segment 4 bases; nucleotides outside the gene matches: 10. CDR3 nucleotides: TGTGCCAGCAGCCTCGGACAGGTCCCGGAGGGGGCCAACGTCCTGACTTTC. This codes for CASSLGQVPEGANVLTF.

The J gene is TRBJ1-5, the V gene TRBV7-3; D is unclear. V lost 3 bases and J 5 bases, leaving 8 bases between the germline ends. The CDR3 contains 13 residues. Germline lookup yields CDR1 SGHTA and CDR2 FQGTGA. CDR3 nucleotides: TGTGCCAGCAGCTTTGATGCGGATCAGCCCCAGCATTTT. It encodes CASSFDADQPQHF.

The chain carries TRBV28 and TRBJ1-2, with 7 bases fitting TRBD1. The CDR3 runs to 15 residues. Trimming took 8 bases from V and 3 from J; bases not matched to a gene: 12. The V gene's germline CDR1 is MDHEN and CDR2 SYDVKM. The CDR3 coding sequence is TGTGCCAGCGCCCAGGGGGGCAGGACAGACTATGGCTACACCTTC. Translated: CASAQGGRTDYGYTF.

This chain connects TRBV7-2 to TRBJ1-5; no clear D gene. The CDR3 runs 13 residues. V was shortened by 5 bases and J by 7 bases, with 12 bases between the two germline ends. Germline V CDR1 and CDR2: SGHTA, FQGNSA. This CDR3 is CASSRGAAQPQHF. The CDR3 coding sequence is TGTGCCAGCAGCCGGGGAGCGGCGCAGCCCCAGCATTTT.

This chain uses TRBV5-5 with TRBJ2-7; no definite D call. Germline-derived CDR1 and CDR2 are SGHKS and YYEKEE (reference sequence). The CDR3 has 14 amino acids. The V end was cut by 1 base, the J end by 4 bases, with 12 bases between. CDR3 coding DNA: TGTGCCAGCAGCTTGATATTTACTAATTACGAGCAGTACTTC. Its protein product is CASSLIFTNYEQYF.

This chain connects TRBV18 to TRBJ2-6; the match to TRBD1 covers 9 bases. Germline CDR1 reads KGHSH; CDR2 reads LQKENI. This CDR3 comprises 17 residues. J was trimmed by 0 bases and V by 2 bases; bases with no gene match: 2. The CDR3 nucleotides are TGTGCCAGCTCACCAACAGGGGGCCCCTCTGGGGCCAACGTCCTGACTTTC. This codes for CASSPTGGPSGANVLTF.

The chain links TRBV30 to TRBJ2-3, with D possibly TRBD2 on 6 matching bases. V was shortened by 0 bases and J by 0 bases, with 10 bases between the two germline ends. Germline values: CDR1 GTSNPN, CDR2 SVGIG (reference sequence). The CDR3 loop spans 15 amino acids. The CDR3 region has the DNA TGTGCCTGGAGTGTTTTGGCGGGGAGCACAGATACGCAGTATTTT. This encodes CAWSVLAGSTDTQYF.

This clone was recorded once. This chain links TRBV5-1 with TRBJ2-7; TRBD1 agrees at 7 bases. Germline CDR1 is SGHRS and CDR2 is YFSETQ. The CDR3 length is 15 residues. Unmatched junction bases numbered 5, after V lost 0 bases and J lost 2 bases. The CDR3 spells CASSLVRTGPYEQYF. CDR3 DNA sequence: TGCGCCAGCAGCTTGGTTCGGACAGGACCCTACGAGCAGTACTTC.

The V call is TRBV4-1, the J call TRBJ2-1; 10 bases are a match to TRBD1. Trimming removed 5 bases from V and 5 bases from J; junction bases left unmatched: 12. Germline V lookup: CDR1 MGHRA, CDR2 YSYEKL. The CDR3 spans 17 residues. CDR3 sequence: CASSKLPGQGKNNEQFF. CDR3 nucleotides: TGCGCCAGCAGCAAGCTACCGGGACAGGGGAAGAACAATGAGCAGTTCTTC.

The rearrangement joins TRBV3-1 (or the pseudogene TRBV3-2) to TRBJ1-6, with 11 bases lining up with TRBD1. V lost 2 bases, J lost 7 bases, and 10 bases stayed unmatched. Germline CDR1 is LGHDT and CDR2 is YNNKEL (reference sequence). The CDR3 consists of 18 residues. The CDR3 loop is CASSQRADRGRRNSPLHF. The CDR3, as DNA: TGTGCCAGCAGCCAACGAGCGGACAGGGGGCGCCGAAATTCACCCCTCCACTTT.

This clone was counted a few times. This chain links TRBV19 with TRBJ2-7; D perhaps matches TRBD1 (6 bases). Germline V lookup: CDR1 LNHDA, CDR2 SQIVND (reference sequence). This CDR3 region has 14 residues. The ends were cut back, 6 bases at V and 7 bases at J, with 19 bases in the middle. The chain's CDR3 is CASRQTGGEGEQYF. As DNA, the CDR3 is TGTGCCAGTAGGCAGACAGGCGGAGAGGGGGAGCAGTACTTC.

The chain combines TRBV5-5 with TRBJ2-1; TRBD1 agrees at 7 bases. The germline V gene encodes CDR1 SGHKS and CDR2 YYEKEE (reference sequence). The CDR3 totals 16 residues. V dropped 0 bases and J dropped 3; count of bases not matched to a gene: 6. CDR3 sequence (DNA): TGTGCCAGCAGCTTGGACCGGACAGGCTTCTACAATGAGCAGTTCTTC. Amino acids: CASSLDRTGFYNEQFF.

The chain carries TRBV6-5 and TRBJ1-6; 10 bases line up with TRBD1. The CDR3 is made up of 14 amino acids. Germline CDR1 MNHEY, CDR2 SVGAGI. Trimming cost V 6 bases and J 9 bases; bases outside gene matches: 5. CDR3 sequence: CASRWDRGRSPLHF. DNA for the CDR3: TGTGCCAGCAGATGGGACAGGGGACGTTCACCCCTCCACTTT.

This rearrangement joins TRBV24-1 to TRBJ2-5; perhaps TRBD1 as D (5 bases). The V gene lost 4 bases and the J gene lost 5 bases, with 7 bases spanning the gap. The CDR3 is made up of 12 amino acids. Looked up from germline, CDR1 is KGHDR and CDR2 is SFDVKD. CDR3 nucleotide sequence: TGTGCCACCAGTGAGGCAGGGGAGACCCAGTACTTC. Its translation is CATSEAGETQYF.

This clone has only a few counts. This chain connects TRBV23-1 to TRBJ2-3, with a tentative D call TRBD2 (5 bases). TRBV23-1 is placed among ORFs of uncertain function. V lost 0 bases and J 0 bases, leaving 19 bases between the germline ends. This CDR3 comprises 19 residues. CDR3 region: CASSQSRVGLGKSTDTQYF. The CDR3 nucleotides are TGCGCCAGCAGTCAATCGAGGGTTGGGCTAGGGAAAAGCACAGATACGCAGTATTTT.

This clone was seen more than once but under ten times. The chain couples TRBV6-4 to TRBJ2-2; 7 bases map to TRBD1. Germline assignment: CDR1 MRHNA and CDR2 SNTAGT. The CDR3 contains 16 residues. V was clipped by 2 bases and J by 6 bases; unmatched bases: 9. The CDR3, as DNA: TGTGCCAGCAGTGACGGCGGCAGGGGGTACCCCGGGGAGCTGTTTTTT. Translated, it gives CASSDGGRGYPGELFF.